The entry below describes one T cell receptor (beta chain). The method was immunoSEQ multiplex PCR; TCRdb's version includes in-frame clones alone and lacks a portion of them. Here the sample spans 87,000 or so clones, 85% to 95% being singletons. The germline V gene has CDR1 LGHNA and CDR2 YNFKEQ. With V trimmed by 0 bases and J by 5 bases, 6 bases remained unmatched. There are 15 residues in the CDR3. The data are from a study of technical replicates of blood from several donors. The chain recombines TRBV4-2 with TRBJ2-7, with 8 nucleotides matching TRBD2. Sequencing used T cells isolated from PBMCs. The receptor was derived from a human donor in good health. This chain's CDR3 is CASSQDMAGGNEQYF. The CDR3 DNA reads as TGTGCCAGCAGCCAAGATATGGCGGGAGGAAACGAGCAGTACTTC.